This record concerns one T cell receptor beta chain sequence. Its antigen has not been determined. No clone much larger than this one lies a single base away; base qualities are absent. This specimen comes from a study of T cells in Graves' hyperthyroidism and ophthalmopathy (dated by TCRdb to 2018 to 2020). Regarding the research as a whole: Peripheral blood samples were taken at initial diagnosis, before any treatment was given. TCR V-J signatures able to tell the groups apart were searched for in a discovery cohort of 100 patients, of whom under 45 had Graves' ophthalmopathy and about 55 had stable Graves' hyperthyroidism. Prospective prediction of ophthalmopathy was tested in an independent validation cohort of 18 to 20 hyperthyroidism patients and 15 to 17 patients who later progressed to ophthalmopathy. The roughly 100 discovery patients were divided at random into training and test sets in a 7:3 ratio. The study also compared thyroid tissue and blood T-cell repertoires from a handful of Graves' hyperthyroidism patients. After blood sampling, hyperthyroidism patients were treated with methimazole at a starting dose of 30 mg daily, and ophthalmopathy patients were treated with high-dose intravenous methylprednisolone. TCR Vbeta CDR3 sequencing of some 140 peripheral blood samples (43 ophthalmopathy, under 80 hyperthyroidism and around 17 progressor patients) is reported in the paper. Broader findings and caveats from the paper: In validation, the model predicted progression to ophthalmopathy with around 71% sensitivity and roughly 72% specificity, a median of about 6 months before onset. No statistical method was used to set the sample size in advance, and investigators knew the group allocation. Most expanded thyroid clonotypes (frequency above 0.001) were also found in blood, which suggests that blood repertoires may mirror thyroid immune responses. Ophthalmopathy was separated from stable hyperthyroidism by a 13 V-J signature model, with approximately 86% sensitivity and approximately 84% specificity obtained in cross-validation and 80%/75% obtained in testing.

Compared with germline, V lacks 7 bases and J lacks 5 bases; bases without a gene match: 7. The CDR3 measures 12 amino acids from cysteine to phenylalanine. The entry retains the CDR3 DNA only, 36 bases that are in frame from base 1. CDR1 SQVTM and CDR2 ANQGSEA are derived from the germline V gene. Stable Graves' hyperthyroidism was defined as the absence of progression to ophthalmopathy over 18 months of follow-up. Hyperthyroidism patients were newly diagnosed, had a disease duration of under 2 months, and were aged 18 to 65 years. Any patient with an uncontrolled infection, another autoimmune disease, pregnancy or lactation was excluded. Diagnoses were established on the basis of clinical symptoms, serum thyroxine and TRAb, thyroid ultrasound, and orbital computed tomography. PBMCs were isolated from 7.5 to 10 ml of fresh peripheral blood by Ficoll-Paque density gradient centrifugation. Total RNA was extracted using Trizol reagent, and RNA quality was assessed on an Agilent 2100 Bioanalyzer.

The TCR beta CDR3 regions were amplified from RNA transcripts. For the first round of RT-PCR on the TCR CDR3, the HTBI primer set was used together with the Qiagen OneStep RT-PCR kit. A second multiplex PCR round built the libraries, followed by size selection and purification. Libraries were sequenced paired-end with 100 bp reads on an Illumina HiSeq2000. On the study's bioinformatics: SOAPnuke was used to process the raw data, with reads discarded if the reads contained adapters or uncalled bases, had a mean Phred below 15, or lacked an exact constant-primer or identifier match. High-quality paired reads were merged using COPE v1.2.5, and each unique nucleotide sequence was defined as a clonotype. Clonotypes were aligned to IMGT TRBV, TRBD and TRBJ reference segments using MiTCR v1.1. Only V-J combinations with frequency above 0.0001, covering about 99% of repertoires, were analysed. A TCS score was defined as the ratio between F50 (clonal expansion) and ExV (chaos), using BLOSUM62-based TCRdist between CDR3 peptides within each V-J. Welch's t-statistics and random forest reduced around 510 V-J features to about 13, which were used in a naive Bayes classifier (R e1071). The similarity between thyroid and blood repertoires was quantified using the Morisita-Horn index. TCRdb reprocessed the public reads (quality trimming at Q25 with fastp, clone calling with MiXCR) and kept in-frame beta chains. A single entry per CDR3 protein holds the most common genes and DNA from its merged rows. The V and J calls come from TCRdb's annotation, not from the publication. This sample is represented by about 680,000 distinct CDR3 sequences; over 35% of them were singletons. Jointly, the top ten make up around 31% of the sample.

Rearrangement joined TRBV29-1 to TRBJ2-7, and 8 junctional nucleotides match TRBD1. The receptor was isolated from a woman between 40 and 55 years old with Graves' hyperthyroidism. Sequencing was performed on blood. The nucleotide sequence reads as follows: TGCAGCGGGACAGGGTCAGACCACGAGCAGTACTTC. Translated, it reads CSGTGSDHEQYF.